The next 5 T cell receptor beta chains were all read from a single sample in a study of cytomegalovirus exposure and HLA in healthy donors. PCR involved 60 Vbeta and 13 Jbeta primers. Clones were read by immunoSEQ multiplex PCR, and TCRdb kept only the in-frame ones, dropping some. The sample has approximately 180,000 clones, under 90% seen once. Sequencing used PBMCs. These receptor sequences come from a man aged 25-45 years in good health and CMV-seropositive.

The chain is built from TRBV5-1 and TRBJ2-3; TRBD2 aligns across 7 bases. CDR3 size: 15 residues. Trimming cost V 2 bases and J 1 base; bases outside gene matches: 4. In germline, CDR1 is SGHRS, CDR2 YFSETQ. The CDR3 sequence: CASSFGGRGTDTQYF. CDR3 in DNA: TGCGCCAGCAGCTTCGGCGGGAGAGGCACAGATACGCAGTATTTT.

A remark on this clone: The junction departs from the called germline gene at one end, perhaps through a read error. The genes are TRBV5-1 and TRBJ2-5; possible D gene TRBD2, 5 bases. The germline V gene encodes CDR1 SGHRS and CDR2 YFSETQ. This CDR3 has 15 amino acids. The chain's CDR3 is CASSLALSSSGLSHF. As DNA, the CDR3 is TGCGCCAGCAGCTTGGCCCTAAGTAGTTCCGGACTTTCCCACTTC.

The chain joins TRBV6-1 to TRBJ1-2; TRBD1 matches at 11 bases. Germline-derived CDR1 and CDR2 are MNHNS and SASEGT. The ends lost 3 bases at V and 4 bases at J; junction bases unmatched: 10. This CDR3 region has 17 residues. CDR3 amino acids: CASSDLGRDRGIYGYTF. DNA of the CDR3: TGTGCCAGCAGTGACCTCGGTCGGGACAGGGGGATCTATGGCTACACCTTC.

A note on this clone: At one end, the junction sequence differs from germline, possibly due to a read error. The chain uses TRBV5-5 and TRBJ2-7; TRBD1 might be the D (6 bases). The CDR3 length is 15 residues. CDR1 and CDR2 from the germline V gene are SGHKS and YYEKEE (reference sequence). CDR3 sequence: CASSLLMGAGVVVDF. CDR3 sequence (DNA): TGTGCCAGCAGCTTACTTATGGGGGCCGGTGTAGTGGTGGACTTC. Full variable domain (rest looked up from reference TRBV5-5 and TRBJ2-7): DAGVTQSPTHLIKTRGQQVTLRCSPISGHKSVSWYQQVLGQGPQFIFQYYEKEERGRGNFPDRFSARQFPNYSSELNVNALLLGDSALYLCASSLLMGAGVVVDFGPGTRLTVT.

This clone was recorded only once. The V call is TRBV28, the J call TRBJ1-2; 11 bases map to TRBD1. In germline, CDR1 is MDHEN, CDR2 SYDVKM. The CDR3 loop spans 14 amino acids. J was trimmed by 8 bases and V by 2 bases; bases with no gene match: 4. CDR3 coding DNA: TGTGCCAGCAGTTTACCGGGACAGGGGGGAGGCTACACCTTC. Amino acids: CASSLPGQGGGYTF.